The rows below give T cell receptor beta chains drawn from one sample of a study of CD8+CD57+ T cells in acquired aplastic anemia. TCRdb ran MiXCR on the reads and lists one entry per CDR3 protein. The data contain about 250,000 distinct CDR3 sequences, roughly half of them singletons. Sequenced: sorted CD4+, CD8+, or CD8+CD57+ T cells (not recorded which) from PBMCs. These receptors originate from a human donor with aplastic anemia. CDR3s include the opening cysteine and the closing phenylalanine or tryptophan. The order of the fields is D gene, clone size, V gene, J gene, CDR3 DNA, CDR3 protein. A D gene is named only where the DNA matches it firmly. Clone size is given for some rows only: seen once, a few or many times, or a class if the clone is expanded.

D gene: .
clone size: many
V gene: TRBV6-5
J gene: TRBJ1-5
CDR3 DNA: TGTGCCAGCAGTCCCGGAGGGGATCAGCCCCAGCATTTT
CDR3 protein: CASSPGGDQPQHF

D gene: TRBD1
clone size: .
V gene: TRBV7-4
J gene: TRBJ2-7
CDR3 DNA: TGTGCCAGCAGCTTAGGGGGCGACAGGGTCGAGCAGTACTTC
CDR3 protein: CASSLGGDRVEQYF

D gene: TRBD1
clone size: .
V gene: TRBV19
J gene: TRBJ1-6
CDR3 DNA: TGTGCCAGTAGTCCCTCGGGACAGGGGAATTCACCCCTCCACTTT
CDR3 protein: CASSPSGQGNSPLHF

D gene: .
clone size: many
V gene: TRBV20-1
J gene: TRBJ2-7
CDR3 DNA: TGCAGTGCTAGAGACGGTTTTGTACTCGCCGACTACGAGCAGTACTTC
CDR3 protein: CSARDGFVLADYEQYF

D gene: .
clone size: many
V gene: TRBV19
J gene: TRBJ1-3
CDR3 DNA: TGTGCCAGTAGTGGAGACAGCCCCTCTGGAAACACCATATATTTT
CDR3 protein: CASSGDSPSGNTIYF

D gene: TRBD2
clone size: .
V gene: TRBV20-1
J gene: TRBJ2-1
CDR3 DNA: TGCAGTGCTAGAACTAGCGGGAGGTACAATGAGCAGTTCTTC
CDR3 protein: CSARTSGRYNEQFF

D gene: .
clone size: many
V gene: TRBV7-6
J gene: TRBJ2-7
CDR3 DNA: TGTGCCAGCAGCCCGAGGGGGGAATTTACCTACGAGCAGTACTTC
CDR3 protein: CASSPRGEFTYEQYF

D gene: .
clone size: .
V gene: TRBV10-2
J gene: TRBJ2-1
CDR3 DNA: TGCGCCAGCAGTCGGACAGCAGACAATGAGCAGTTCTTC
CDR3 protein: CASSRTADNEQFF

D gene: .
clone size: few
V gene: TRBV7-3
J gene: TRBJ1-6
CDR3 DNA: TGTGCCAGCAGCTCCGAGAATTCACCCCTCCACTTT
CDR3 protein: CASSSENSPLHF

D gene: TRBD1
clone size: .
V gene: TRBV9
J gene: TRBJ2-1
CDR3 DNA: TGTGCCAGCAGCAACAGGGGGCGGTTGAATGAGCAGTTCTTC
CDR3 protein: CASSNRGRLNEQFF

D gene: .
clone size: .
V gene: TRBV7-2
J gene: TRBJ1-6
CDR3 DNA: TGTGCCAGCAGCGCTAGTCAGAATTCACCCCTCCACTTT
CDR3 protein: CASSASQNSPLHF

D gene: TRBD1
clone size: .
V gene: TRBV7-8
J gene: TRBJ1-1
CDR3 DNA: TGTGCCAGCAGCGAACAGACAGGGGACACTGAAGCTTTCTTT
CDR3 protein: CASSEQTGDTEAFF

D gene: TRBD2
clone size: .
V gene: TRBV7-2
J gene: TRBJ2-7
CDR3 DNA: TGTGCCAGCAGCTTAGCCCGGGGAGGGGCCTACGAGCAGTACTTC
CDR3 protein: CASSLARGGAYEQYF

D gene: .
clone size: many
V gene: TRBV29-1
J gene: TRBJ1-1
CDR3 DNA: TGCAGCGTCGCAAGGGCCCAGGGGAACACTGAAGCTTTCTTT
CDR3 protein: CSVARAQGNTEAFF

D gene: .
clone size: .
V gene: TRBV6-5
J gene: TRBJ2-1
CDR3 DNA: TGTGCCAGCAGCCAAGGGGGGGTTCTCGAGCTCGGGTATGAGCAGTTCTTC
CDR3 protein: CASSQGGVLELGYEQFF

D gene: TRBD2
clone size: many
V gene: TRBV9
J gene: TRBJ2-7
CDR3 DNA: TGTGCCAGCAGCGTAGAAAGCGGGAGTGCCAACGAGCAGTACTTC
CDR3 protein: CASSVESGSANEQYF

D gene: .
clone size: .
V gene: TRBV20-1
J gene: TRBJ2-7
CDR3 DNA: TGCAGTGCTAGCTCTTATCCAGGTCCGACCCGCCCCCCCTTTTCTTACGAGCAGTACTTC
CDR3 protein: CSASSYPGPTRPPFSYEQYF

D gene: .
clone size: .
V gene: TRBV6-2/TRBV6-3
J gene: TRBJ2-7
CDR3 DNA: TGTGCCAGCAGTTACGAAGTACAGGGGAGGGGCGAGCAGTACTTC
CDR3 protein: CASSYEVQGRGEQYF

D gene: .
clone size: many
V gene: TRBV2
J gene: TRBJ2-7
CDR3 DNA: TGTGCCAGCAGTTTATCTCTAGCTTCGGCTTACGAGCAGTACTTC
CDR3 protein: CASSLSLASAYEQYF

D gene: .
clone size: few
V gene: TRBV15
J gene: TRBJ1-1
CDR3 DNA: TGTGCCACCAGCAGAGCCGGGATGGGCACTGAAGCTTTCTTT
CDR3 protein: CATSRAGMGTEAFF

D gene: .
clone size: few
V gene: TRBV30
J gene: TRBJ1-3
CDR3 DNA: TGTGCCTGGATTACTGGAAACACCATATATTTT
CDR3 protein: CAWITGNTIYF

D gene: .
clone size: many
V gene: TRBV6-1
J gene: TRBJ1-6
CDR3 DNA: TGTGCCAGCAGTGGACCTTACGATTCACCCCTCCACTTT
CDR3 protein: CASSGPYDSPLHF

D gene: .
clone size: many
V gene: TRBV6-5
J gene: TRBJ2-6
CDR3 DNA: TGTGCCAGCAGTTACGGCAGGGGCCCAAGCTCTGGGGCCAACGTCCTGACTTTC
CDR3 protein: CASSYGRGPSSGANVLTF

D gene: TRBD1
clone size: few
V gene: TRBV29-1
J gene: TRBJ1-1
CDR3 DNA: TGCAGCGTCCCGGGACAGGGCTGGGCCACTGAAGCTTTCTTT
CDR3 protein: CSVPGQGWATEAFF

D gene: .
clone size: many
V gene: TRBV7-9
J gene: TRBJ1-2
CDR3 DNA: TGTGCCAGCAGCTCCCCTTATGAAGGACTTAACTATGGCTACACCTTC
CDR3 protein: CASSSPYEGLNYGYTF

D gene: .
clone size: few
V gene: TRBV24-1
J gene: TRBJ2-7
CDR3 DNA: TGTGCCACCAGTTCATCCGGGGTCTCCTACGAGCAGTACTTC
CDR3 protein: CATSSSGVSYEQYF